The clone carrying this TCR beta chain was seen repeatedly, ten times or more. This sample stems from a study of T cell repertoires in cytomegalovirus infection. A single record per CDR3 protein comes from TCRdb applying MiXCR to the reads. Among approximately 500,000 distinct CDR3 sequences listed, less than 30% were seen once. The CDR3 contains 15 residues. CDR1 is SGHTA and CDR2 is FQGNSA in the germline V gene. The V segment lost 5 bases and the J segment 2 bases; nucleotides outside the gene matches: 4. The V call is TRBV7-2, the J call TRBJ2-2; the match to TRBD2 covers 8 bases. The TCR comes from a human donor in good health (CMV status not recorded). Some clones in this sample may be carry-over from other donors' samples. Sample: PBMCs. CDR3 sequence reads: CASSESGSNTGELFF. CDR3 DNA: TGTGCCAGCAGCGAAAGCGGGAGCAACACCGGGGAGCTGTTTTTT. The variable domain in full, completed from reference TRBV7-2 and TRBJ2-2, reads GAGVSQSPSNKVTEKGKDVELRCDPISGHTALYWYRQSLGQGLEFLIYFQGNSAPDKSGLPSDRFSAERTGGSVSTLTIQRTQQEDSAVYLCASSESGSNTGELFFGEGSRLTVL.